Below are 16 T cell receptor beta chains sequenced from a single sample in a study of cytomegalovirus exposure and HLA in healthy donors. The PCR contained 60 Vbeta and 13 Jbeta primers. Sequenced by immunoSEQ multiplex PCR; TCRdb stores in-frame clones only, minus some. Of roughly 150,000 clones listed, 82% were seen once; the top ten hold under 8%. The sample was PBMCs. These TCRs come from a woman in her 50s in good health and CMV-seropositive.

The chain is built from TRBV19 and TRBJ2-7; D is perhaps TRBD1 (7 bases). Germline values: CDR1 LNHDA, CDR2 SQIVND (reference sequence). The CDR3 covers 15 residues. V was pared by 6 bases and J by 0 bases, with 15 bases between. The CDR3 loop reads CASRKQGEASYEQYF. The CDR3 nucleotides are TGTGCCAGTAGAAAGCAGGGGGAGGCCTCCTACGAGCAGTACTTC.

This clone was found a few times. The CDR3 here is CASSVSRGDTEAFF. The CDR3, as DNA: TGTGCCAGCTCCGTCAGCAGGGGAGACACTGAAGCTTTCTTT. The V call is TRBV18, the J call TRBJ1-1; D possibly corresponds to TRBD1 (6 bases). The CDR3 consists of 14 residues. V was clipped by 6 bases and J by 3 bases, with 14 bases between them. The germline V gene encodes CDR1 KGHSH and CDR2 LQKENI.

This chain connects TRBV5-4 to TRBJ2-5, with 12 bases matching TRBD1. V dropped 2 bases and J dropped 4; count of bases not matched to a gene: 3. Germline CDR1 reads SGHNT; CDR2 reads YYREEE (reference sequence). The CDR3 is 15 residues long. The CDR3 region is CASSFPGQGAETQYF. The DNA of the CDR3 is TGTGCCAGCAGCTTTCCGGGACAGGGGGCAGAGACCCAGTACTTC. Complete variable domain (other parts from reference TRBV5-4 and TRBJ2-5): ETGVTQSPTHLIKTRGQQVTLRCSSQSGHNTVSWYQQALGQGPQFIFQYYREEENGRGNFPPRFSGLQFPNYSSELNVNALELDDSALYLCASSFPGQGAETQYFGPGTRLLVL.

The chain links TRBV18 to TRBJ1-3; D possibly corresponds to TRBD1 (6 bases). CDR1 and CDR2 from the germline V gene are KGHSH and LQKENI. V dropped 4 bases and J dropped 0 bases, with 13 bases sitting between them. The CDR3 spans 16 residues. DNA for the CDR3: TGTGCCAGCTCACACCCGGGACACCACTCTGGAAACACCATATATTTT. Translation: CASSHPGHHSGNTIYF. Based on the CDR3 plus reference TRBV18 and TRBJ1-3, the full variable domain is NAGVMQNPRHLVRRRGQEARLRCSPMKGHSHVYWYRQLPEEGLKFMVYLQKENIIDESGMPKERFSAEFPKEGPSILRIQQVVRGDSAAYFCASSHPGHHSGNTIYFGEGSWLTVV.

The V gene is TRBV11-2, the J gene TRBJ2-7, with D hard to call. Trimming stripped 1 base from V and 3 bases from J, with 10 bases between. CDR3 length: 14 residues. Germline lookup yields CDR1 SGHAT and CDR2 FQNNGV. The DNA for the CDR3 is TGTGCCAGCAGCTTAGGACCTAGGAGCTACGAGCAGTACTTC. Protein: CASSLGPRSYEQYF.

The rearrangement uses TRBV2 and TRBJ1-3; no definite D call. This CDR3 has 14 residues. V was trimmed by 3 bases and J by 4 bases, leaving 10 bases between them. The germline V gene encodes CDR1 SNHLY and CDR2 FYNNEI. The CDR3 loop reads CASSDGRGGNTIYF. Written as DNA, the CDR3 is TGTGCCAGCAGTGATGGGCGGGGAGGAAACACCATATATTTT.

This clone was seen just once. The CDR3 coding sequence is TGTGCAGGGCGGCAGGGGGCAGTTGGCGAGCAGTACTTC. This encodes CAGRQGAVGEQYF. V usage is TRBV6-1 and J usage is TRBJ2-7; TRBD1 matches 8 bases. The CDR3 totals 13 residues. The germline V gene has CDR1 MNHNS and CDR2 SASEGT.

CDR3 amino acids: CASSSTGGEQYF. CDR3 DNA sequence: TGTGCCAGCAGCTCTACAGGGGGCGAGCAGTACTTC. The rearrangement joins TRBV7-2 to TRBJ2-7, with TRBD1 matching over 8 bases. Germline CDR1 SGHTA, CDR2 FQGNSA. J was trimmed by 6 bases and V by 4 bases; bases with no gene match: 2. The CDR3 is made up of 12 amino acids. Supplemented by reference TRBV7-2 and TRBJ2-7, the full variable domain reads GAGVSQSPSNKVTEKGKDVELRCDPISGHTALYWYRQSLGQGLEFLIYFQGNSAPDKSGLPSDRFSAERTGGSVSTLTIQRTQQEDSAVYLCASSSTGGEQYFGPGTRLTVT.

V is TRBV28 and J is TRBJ2-7; the match to TRBD1 covers 7 bases. V was pared by 8 bases and J by 7 bases, with 11 bases of the junction left unmatched. The CDR3 covers 13 residues. Germline values: CDR1 MDHEN, CDR2 SYDVKM. The CDR3 here is CASLTRDSEEQYF. CDR3 bases: TGTGCCAGCTTAACTCGGGACAGTGAAGAGCAGTACTTC.

The chain employs TRBV5-1 and TRBJ2-1; TRBD2 agrees at 12 bases. The CDR3 runs 16 residues. Per the germline V gene, CDR1 is SGHRS and CDR2 is YFSETQ. Trimming cost V 1 base and J 4 bases; bases outside gene matches: 3. The DNA for the CDR3 is TGCGCCAGCAGCTTGCTAGCGGGGGGGCTATACAATGAGCAGTTCTTC. Encoded protein: CASSLLAGGLYNEQFF. Complete variable domain (other parts from reference TRBV5-1 and TRBJ2-1): KAGVTQTPRYLIKTRGQQVTLSCSPISGHRSVSWYQQTPGQGLQFLFEYFSETQRNKGNFPGRFSGRQFSNSRSEMNVSTLELGDSALYLCASSLLAGGLYNEQFFGPGTRLTVL.

The J gene is TRBJ1-2, the V gene TRBV4-1; tentatively, D is TRBD1 (6 bases). The CDR3 length is 15 residues. The V gene's germline CDR1 is MGHRA and CDR2 YSYEKL. The V end lost 1 base, the J end lost 4 bases, and 13 bases lay between the germline ends. The DNA of the CDR3 is TGCGCCAGCAGCCAAGTATGGGGGCCTACCTATGGCTACACCTTC. It codes for CASSQVWGPTYGYTF.

This chain connects TRBV19 to TRBJ2-2; TRBD2 might be the D (6 bases). With 8 bases removed from V and 6 bases from J, the gap between germline ends came to 19 bases. Germline V gene sequence: CDR1 LNHDA, CDR2 SQIVND (reference sequence). The CDR3 totals 15 residues. Here the CDR3 reads CASARLSGNSGELFF. The CDR3, as DNA: TGTGCCAGTGCGCGACTTAGCGGAAATTCCGGGGAGCTGTTTTTT.

This clone showed up just once. The J gene is TRBJ1-5, the V gene TRBV2, with 7 bases identical to TRBD1. The CDR3 length is 14 residues. Germline CDR1 and CDR2: SNHLY and FYNNEI. Trimming at V came to 6 bases and at J to 7 bases, leaving 9 bases not matched to a gene. CDR3 protein: CASSVTGVGQPQHF. DNA for the CDR3: TGTGCCAGCAGCGTAACAGGGGTCGGGCAGCCCCAGCATTTT.

Written as DNA, the CDR3 is TGTGCCAGCAGCCCAAGACAGGGGGCGCAATCCAATGAGCAGTACTTC. It is translated as CASSPRQGAQSNEQYF. This rearrangement joins TRBV9 to TRBJ2-7; the match to TRBD1 covers 10 bases. Trimming took 4 bases from V and 7 from J; bases not matched to a gene: 14. Germline V lookup: CDR1 SGDLS, CDR2 YYNGEE. This CDR3 region has 16 residues.

Regarding this clone: The same CDR3 arises from other DNA sequences in this sample as well. This sequence joins TRBV5-1 and TRBJ1-6, with a possible D match to TRBD1 (6 bases). V was pared by 4 bases and J by 7 bases, with 15 bases between. The CDR3 sequence is 15 residues long. The germline V gene has CDR1 SGHRS and CDR2 YFSETQ. For the CDR3, the DNA is TGCGCCAGCAGCCGACAGGAGAAACCGAATTCACCCCTCCACTTT. Its protein is CASSRQEKPNSPLHF.

The V gene is TRBV4-1, the J gene TRBJ2-7; TRBD1 aligns across 10 bases. The CDR3 is 17 residues long. J was trimmed by 3 bases and V by 0 bases; bases with no gene match: 8. The V gene's germline CDR1 is MGHRA and CDR2 YSYEKL. CDR3 DNA sequence: TGCGCCAGCAGCCAAGATAGGTCGGGACAGGGGCACTACGAGCAGTACTTC. This sequence encodes CASSQDRSGQGHYEQYF.